The 30 T cell receptor beta chains below were found in one sample sequenced in a study of cytomegalovirus exposure and HLA in healthy donors. Researchers ran the PCR with 60 Vbeta and 13 Jbeta primers. Assay: immunoSEQ multiplex PCR; the TCRdb copy retains only in-frame clones and omits some. The table records under 150,000 clones, roughly 79% of them present only once. Sequenced sample: PBMCs. Every receptor here comes from a woman between 45 and 65 years old in good health and CMV-seronegative.

CDR3 in amino acids: CASSQVGSYEQYV. As DNA, the CDR3 is TGTGCCAGCAGCCAAGTGGGGAGCTACGAGCAGTACGTC. The J gene is TRBJ2-7, the V gene TRBV4-2, with TRBD2 as a possible D gene (5 bases). V lost 1 base and J lost 3, with 7 bases in between. Per the germline V gene, CDR1 is LGHNA and CDR2 is YNFKEQ. This CDR3 comprises 13 residues.

The chain joins TRBV6-5 to TRBJ2-2, with 8 positions matching TRBD1. Germline lookup yields CDR1 MNHEY and CDR2 SVGAGI. J gave up 4 bases and V 7 bases, and 8 bases lay outside the gene matches. The CDR3 length is 15 residues. In nucleotides, the CDR3 is TGTGCCAGCACCCGACAGGGGAGAGGCACCGGGGAGCTGTTTTTT. Amino acid sequence: CASTRQGRGTGELFF.

The sample holds one count of this clone. This chain joins TRBV4-2 and TRBJ1-2, with TRBD1 as a possible D gene (6 bases). CDR3 size: 15 residues. The germline V gene has CDR1 LGHNA and CDR2 YNFKEQ. V was trimmed by 0 bases and J by 4 bases, leaving 12 bases between them. CDR3 coding DNA: TGTGCCAGCAGCCAAGAGGTCGGACAGTCCTATGGCTACACCTTC. Amino acids: CASSQEVGQSYGYTF.

Concerning this clone itself: A junction boundary mismatches the germline segment, possibly from a read error. V gene TRBV4-1 combines with J gene TRBJ1-5; 11 bases map to TRBD1. CDR1 and CDR2 (germline): MGHRA, YSYEKL. This CDR3 is built from 16 residues. The DNA for the CDR3 is TGCGCCAGCAGCCAAACCTCCGGGACAGGGGGTCAGCCCCAGAATTTT. Residues: CASSQTSGTGGQPQNF.

This clone was detected a few times. The chain combines TRBV7-6 with TRBJ1-5; D is possibly TRBD1 (5 bases). CDR1 and CDR2 from the germline V gene are SGHVS and FNYEAQ. V was cut by 1 base and J by 3 bases, with 7 bases left in between. The CDR3 loop spans 14 amino acids. CDR3 loop: CASSLGGVNQPQHF. In nucleotides, the CDR3 is TGTGCCAGCAGCTTAGGGGGGGTCAATCAGCCCCAGCATTTT. Variable domain in full (rest from reference TRBV7-6 and TRBJ1-5): GAGVSQSPRYKVTKRGQDVALRCDPISGHVSLYWYRQALGQGPEFLTYFNYEAQQDKSGLPNDRFSAERPEGSISTLTIQRTEQRDSAMYRCASSLGGVNQPQHFGDGTRLSIL.

CDR3 region: CATSRERDLREGPYEQYV. The CDR3 DNA reads as TGTGCCACCAGCAGGGAGCGGGATCTGCGGGAGGGCCCCTACGAGCAGTACGTC. The gene calls are TRBV15 and TRBJ2-7; 9 bases match TRBD2. Trimming took 3 bases from V and 2 from J; bases not matched to a gene: 14. CDR3 length: 18 amino acids. CDR1 LNHNV and CDR2 YYDKDF come from the germline V gene (reference sequence).

The chain couples TRBV19 to TRBJ2-5, with 10 bases fitting TRBD2. This CDR3 comprises 13 residues. Germline-derived CDR1 and CDR2 are LNHDA and SQIVND (reference sequence). Trimming at V came to 4 bases and at J to 4 bases, leaving 0 bases not matched to a gene. The CDR3 spells CASSTSGRETQYF. The DNA for the CDR3 is TGTGCCAGTAGTACTAGCGGGAGAGAGACCCAGTACTTC.

Worth noting for this clone: The junction differs from germline at one of its ends, possibly a read error. CDR3 loop: CASSPRTGEFSPLNF. CDR3 DNA: TGCGCCAGCAGCCCCCGGACAGGGGAATTTTCACCCCTCAACTTT. The V call is TRBV4-1, the J call TRBJ1-6; TRBD1 agrees at 9 bases. This CDR3 has 15 amino acids. Germline CDR1 MGHRA, CDR2 YSYEKL.

The gene calls are TRBV2 and TRBJ2-3; TRBD2 might be the D (5 bases). In germline, CDR1 is SNHLY, CDR2 FYNNEI. The V end was cut by 6 bases, the J end by 1 base, with 11 bases between. The CDR3 length is 14 residues. CDR3 sequence reads: CASRVLVRTDTQYF. DNA for the CDR3: TGTGCCAGCAGAGTACTAGTGCGCACAGATACGCAGTATTTT. Together with reference TRBV2 and TRBJ2-3, the CDR3 gives the full variable domain: EPEVTQTPSHQVTQMGQEVILRCVPISNHLYFYWYRQILGQKVEFLVSFYNNEISEKSEIFDDQFSVERPDGSNFTLKIRSTKLEDSAMYFCASRVLVRTDTQYFGPGTRLTVL.

V usage is TRBV6-1 and J usage is TRBJ2-3, with TRBD2 matching 10 bases. CDR3 length: 18 residues. V trimming: 2 bases; J trimming: 1 base; junction bases outside the gene matches: 9. Germline V gives CDR1 MNHNS, CDR2 SASEGT. This CDR3 reads CASSERPSGSLGTDTQYF. DNA for the CDR3: TGTGCCAGCAGTGAAAGGCCTAGCGGGAGCCTTGGCACAGATACGCAGTATTTT.

The chain uses TRBV6-1 and TRBJ1-1, with D perhaps matching TRBD1 (6 bases). The V gene's germline CDR1 is MNHNS and CDR2 SASEGT. This CDR3 is 16 amino acids long. Trimming removed 4 bases from V and 5 bases from J, with 20 bases in between. CDR3: CASSGPGDKARTEAFF. Written as DNA, the CDR3 is TGTGCCAGCAGTGGTCCTGGGGACAAGGCTAGGACTGAAGCTTTCTTT.

This sequence joins TRBV4-1 and TRBJ2-1, with 14 bases identical to TRBD2. The V gene end was trimmed by 0 bases and the J gene end by 7 bases; junction bases not matched to a gene: 8. The CDR3 runs to 18 residues. Germline V gene sequence: CDR1 MGHRA, CDR2 YSYEKL. In DNA form, the CDR3 reads TGCGCCAGCAGCCAAGAGGGGACTAGCGGGAGTCGTGGAAATGAGCAGTTCTTC. Translated, it gives CASSQEGTSGSRGNEQFF.

The chain's CDR3 is CASSQPGVGEKLFF. CDR3 coding DNA: TGTGCCAGCAGCCAACCCGGGGTTGGTGAAAAACTGTTTTTT. The chain recombines TRBV14 with TRBJ1-4; no reliable D call. The CDR3 is 14 residues long. The ends were cut back, 2 bases at V and 7 bases at J, with 11 bases in the middle. In germline, CDR1 is SGHDN, CDR2 FVKESK.

The J gene is TRBJ1-5, the V gene TRBV18; 7 bases agree with TRBD1. J lost 4 bases, V lost 6 bases, and 9 bases had no gene match. Per the germline V gene, CDR1 is KGHSH and CDR2 is LQKENI. This CDR3 has 15 amino acids. The CDR3 is CASSLTRDRNQPQHF. The CDR3 DNA is TGTGCCAGCTCCCTGACCAGGGACAGAAATCAGCCCCAGCATTTT.

This chain connects TRBV9 to TRBJ2-2, with TRBD2 matching 7 bases. Germline V CDR1 and CDR2: SGDLS, YYNGEE. Trimming took 2 bases from V and 5 from J; bases not matched to a gene: 12. CDR3 length: 17 amino acids. CDR3 amino acids: CASSVLAGAGSTGELFF. In DNA form, the CDR3 reads TGTGCCAGCAGCGTCCTCGCGGGAGCGGGATCAACCGGGGAGCTGTTTTTT.

This clone was detected once. The chain recombines TRBV5-4 with TRBJ2-3; D is unclear. CDR1 SGHNT and CDR2 YYREEE come from the germline V gene (reference sequence). The CDR3 has 17 residues. The ends were cut back, 0 bases at V and 0 bases at J, with 14 bases in the middle. The CDR3 DNA reads TGTGCCAGCAGCTTGGCTGGGCGAGAACCTAGCACAGATACGCAGTATTTT. Amino acids: CASSLAGREPSTDTQYF.

This clone has only a few counts. This chain links TRBV10-2 with TRBJ2-7; TRBD2 agrees at 13 bases. There are 17 residues in the CDR3. The ends lost 4 bases at V and 9 bases at J; junction bases unmatched: 15. Germline CDR1 and CDR2: WSHSY and SAAADI. The CDR3 reads CASSVGTSGTGRGWQYV. CDR3 sequence (DNA): TGCGCCAGCAGTGTAGGGACTAGCGGGACCGGTAGGGGATGGCAGTACGTC.

This clone was observed a few times. The chain uses TRBV2 and TRBJ2-6, with unresolved D. Trimming shortened V by 3 bases and J by 1 base, and 7 bases separated the two germline ends. Germline loops: CDR1 SNHLY, CDR2 FYNNEI. The length of the CDR3 is 15 residues. The CDR3 DNA reads TGTGCCAGCAGTGATTGGGCTTCTGGGGCCAACGTCCTGACTTTC. It specifies CASSDWASGANVLTF.

The chain uses TRBV19 and TRBJ2-5; 11 bases agree with TRBD2. The CDR3 covers 15 residues. Germline V gives CDR1 LNHDA, CDR2 SQIVND (reference sequence). Trimming removed 6 bases from V and 2 bases from J; junction bases left unmatched: 5. CDR3 loop: CASRHLAGGQETQYF. The CDR3 DNA is TGTGCCAGTAGGCACCTAGCGGGAGGACAAGAGACCCAGTACTTC.

To note about this clone: The junction departs from germline at one end; a sequencing error may be responsible. The chain recombines TRBV30 with TRBJ1-5; D perhaps matches TRBD1 (5 bases). The CDR3 runs 16 residues. Germline lookup yields CDR1 GTSNPN and CDR2 SVGIG (reference sequence). In DNA form, the CDR3 reads TGTGCCTGGAGTGTAGGAGGAGGGGTTTTAGACCAGCCCCAGAATTTT. Translating gives CAWSVGGGVLDQPQNF. The full variable domain, rest sourced from reference TRBV30 and TRBJ1-5, is SQTIHQWPATLVQPVGSPLSLECTVEGTSNPNLYWYRQAAGRGLQLLFYSVGIGQISSEVPQNLSASRPQDRQFILSSKKLLLSDSGFYLCAWSVGGGVLDQPQNFGDGTRLSIL.

The chain carries TRBV4-3 and TRBJ1-1, with 9 bases that match TRBD1. CDR1 and CDR2 (germline): LGHNA, YSLEER. Trimming at V came to 1 base and at J to 4 bases, leaving 1 base not matched to a gene. This CDR3 contains 14 residues. CDR3 amino acids: CASSQVTGGTEAFF. The CDR3 DNA sequence: TGCGCCAGCAGCCAAGTGACAGGGGGCACTGAAGCTTTCTTT.

CDR3 bases: TGTGCCAGCAGTCCCCCGACAGGCCCCTATGGCTACACCTTC. The encoded protein is CASSPPTGPYGYTF. The chain recombines TRBV28 with TRBJ1-2, with D tentatively TRBD1 (6 bases). The V gene lost 5 bases and the J gene lost 4 bases, with 14 bases spanning the gap. Germline loops: CDR1 MDHEN, CDR2 SYDVKM. The CDR3 has 14 residues.

This clone came up a few times. This rearrangement joins TRBV9 to TRBJ2-1; 7 nucleotides match TRBD2. The J segment lost 7 bases and the V segment lost 0 bases, leaving 4 bases of the junction unmatched. CDR1 is SGDLS, CDR2 YYNGEE, per germline. This CDR3 region has 14 residues. The CDR3 sequence is CASSVGGRENEQFF. In nucleotides, the CDR3 is TGTGCCAGCAGCGTAGGAGGGCGGGAGAATGAGCAGTTCTTC.

V usage is TRBV30 and J usage is TRBJ1-1, with D maybe TRBD1 (5 bases). V was shortened by 2 bases and J by 2 bases, with 12 bases between the two germline ends. This CDR3 spans 14 amino acids. The V gene's germline CDR1 is GTSNPN and CDR2 SVGIG (reference sequence). Written as DNA, the CDR3 is TGTGCCTGGAGTACGGGGGACCCCAACACTGAAGCTTTCTTT. This codes for CAWSTGDPNTEAFF.

This clone was found once. This chain joins TRBV5-8 and TRBJ2-3, with TRBD2 matching over 7 bases. Germline V CDR1 and CDR2: SGHTS, YDEGEE. The junction had 5 bases not matched to a gene; V was cut back by 4 bases and J by 0 bases. CDR3 length: 15 residues. In DNA, the CDR3 is TGTGCCAGCAGCGCGTTGCGGGGGAGCACAGATACGCAGTATTTT. Protein product: CASSALRGSTDTQYF.

This clone was seen a few times. This chain uses TRBV7-9 with TRBJ1-3; 7 bases match TRBD1. V was pared by 1 base and J by 3 bases, with 6 bases of the junction left unmatched. Germline lookup yields CDR1 SEHNR and CDR2 FQNEAQ (reference sequence). The CDR3 consists of 16 residues. This CDR3 reads CASSLVTGVNGNTIYF. CDR3 sequence (DNA): TGTGCCAGCAGCTTAGTCACAGGGGTAAATGGAAACACCATATATTTT.

V is TRBV4-1 and J is TRBJ1-4; 10 nucleotides align to TRBD1. The junction had 15 bases not matched to a gene; V was cut back by 2 bases and J by 6 bases. The CDR3 contains 19 residues. Germline V gives CDR1 MGHRA, CDR2 YSYEKL. As DNA, the CDR3 is TGCGCCAGCAGCCAACCGGGACAGGGGTCGGGACGGAGAGATGAAAAACTGTTTTTT. This gives the protein CASSQPGQGSGRRDEKLFF.

The chain employs TRBV7-3 and TRBJ1-2; 7 bases map to TRBD1. The germline V gene has CDR1 SGHTA and CDR2 FQGTGA. V shed 0 bases and J 3 bases; nucleotides not matched to a gene: 1. The CDR3 covers 14 residues. The CDR3: CASSLTGTDYGYTF. CDR3 coding DNA: TGTGCCAGCAGCTTAACAGGGACAGACTATGGCTACACCTTC.

The chain is built from TRBV14 and TRBJ1-2, with 9 bases that match TRBD1. Germline lookup yields CDR1 SGHDN and CDR2 FVKESK. The CDR3 runs 13 residues. J was trimmed by 7 bases and V by 4 bases; bases with no gene match: 4. The CDR3 DNA is TGTGCCAGCAGCCGGGACAGGGCGATTGGCTACACCTTC. Translated: CASSRDRAIGYTF. Drawing the rest from reference TRBV14 and TRBJ1-2, the complete variable domain is EAGVTQFPSHSVIEKGQTVTLRCDPISGHDNLYWYRRVMGKEIKFLLHFVKESKQDESGMPNNRFLAERTGGTYSTLKVQPAELEDSGVYFCASSRDRAIGYTFGSGTRLTVV.

The genes are TRBV4-2 and TRBJ2-3, with a possible D match to TRBD2 (6 bases). The V end lost 0 bases, the J end lost 8 bases, and 9 bases lay between the germline ends. Per germline, CDR1 LGHNA and CDR2 YNFKEQ. CDR3 length equals 13 residues. The DNA of the CDR3 is TGTGCCAGCAGCCAAGATGTGGAGGGTACGCAGTATTTT. It specifies CASSQDVEGTQYF.